A single sample gave rise to the 4 T cell receptor beta chains below, sequenced in a study of blood T cell repertoires in COVID-19. Method: immunoSEQ multiplex PCR; TCRdb's copy keeps in-frame clones and lacks some. The sample yields about 150,000 clones, roughly 72% seen once. The source material was peripheral blood. These TCRs come from a woman aged 80 or over with acute or convalescent COVID-19.

The chain carries TRBV30 and TRBJ2-7; possible D gene TRBD1, 5 bases. V gave up 2 bases and J gave up 5 bases, with 10 bases separating them. The germline V gene encodes CDR1 GTSNPN and CDR2 SVGIG (reference sequence). There are 12 residues in the CDR3. CDR3 in amino acids: CAWSPRANEQYF. CDR3 sequence (DNA): TGTGCCTGGAGTCCCAGGGCCAACGAGCAGTACTTC.

The chain carries TRBV10-1 and TRBJ2-6, with 7 bases identical to TRBD2. This CDR3 comprises 15 residues. The V gene's germline CDR1 is WNHNN and CDR2 SYGVQD (reference sequence). V lost 6 bases to trimming and J lost 0 bases; unmatched junction nucleotides: 2. The CDR3 loop reads CASSPGGSGANVLTF. CDR3 nucleotides: TGCGCCAGCAGCCCGGGGGGCTCTGGGGCCAACGTCCTGACTTTC.

The rearrangement joins TRBV29-1 to TRBJ2-5, with 8 bases that match TRBD1. V lost 7 bases, J lost 4 bases, and 8 bases stayed unmatched. The germline gives CDR1 SQVTM, CDR2 ANQGSEA. CDR3 length equals 13 residues. The DNA for the CDR3 is TGCAGCGCTACAGGGGGTTGGGGAGAGACCCAGTACTTC. Protein sequence: CSATGGWGETQYF.

This clone came up once. The chain is built from TRBV27 and TRBJ1-1; D call uncertain. The CDR3 has 13 residues. Germline V gene data show CDR1 as MNHEY and CDR2 as SMNVEV (reference sequence). V lost 3 bases, J lost 1 base, and 6 bases lay in between. This chain's CDR3 is CASSFNGNTEAFF. The CDR3 nucleotides read TGTGCCAGCAGTTTCAACGGGAACACTGAAGCTTTCTTT.